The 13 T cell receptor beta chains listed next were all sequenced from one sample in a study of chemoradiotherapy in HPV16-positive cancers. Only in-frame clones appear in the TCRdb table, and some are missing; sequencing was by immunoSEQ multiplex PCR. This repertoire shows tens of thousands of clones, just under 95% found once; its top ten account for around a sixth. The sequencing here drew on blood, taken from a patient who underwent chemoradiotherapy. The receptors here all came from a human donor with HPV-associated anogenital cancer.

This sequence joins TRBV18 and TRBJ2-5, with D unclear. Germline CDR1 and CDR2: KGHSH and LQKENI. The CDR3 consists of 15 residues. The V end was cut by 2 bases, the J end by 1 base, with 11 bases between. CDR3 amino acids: CASSPFRTTQETQYF. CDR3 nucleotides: TGTGCCAGCTCACCATTCAGGACCACCCAAGAGACCCAGTACTTC.

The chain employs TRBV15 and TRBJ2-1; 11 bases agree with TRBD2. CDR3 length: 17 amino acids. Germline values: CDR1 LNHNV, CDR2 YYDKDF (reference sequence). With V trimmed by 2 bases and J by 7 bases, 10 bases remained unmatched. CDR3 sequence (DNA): TGTGCCACCAGCAGAAGCGCGGGGACTAGCGGCAATAATGAGCAGTTCTTC. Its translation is CATSRSAGTSGNNEQFF.

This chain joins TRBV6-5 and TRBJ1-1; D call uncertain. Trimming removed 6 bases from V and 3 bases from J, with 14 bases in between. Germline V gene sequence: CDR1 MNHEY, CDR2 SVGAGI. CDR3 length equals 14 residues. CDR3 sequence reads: CASRSTQRHTEAFF. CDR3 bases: TGTGCCAGCAGGTCCACACAGAGGCACACTGAAGCTTTCTTT.

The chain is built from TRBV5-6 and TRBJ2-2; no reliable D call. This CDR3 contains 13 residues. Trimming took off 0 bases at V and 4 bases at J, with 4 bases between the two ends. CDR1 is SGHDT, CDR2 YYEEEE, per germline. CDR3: CASSLVLTGELFF. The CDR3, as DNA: TGTGCCAGCAGCTTGGTCCTCACCGGGGAGCTGTTTTTT.

CDR3 nucleotides: TGTGCCAGCAGCGTAGGCCCCGGGACAGACTCCTTTGCAACTAATGAAAAACTGTTTTTT. Translation: CASSVGPGTDSFATNEKLFF. The rearrangement uses TRBV9 and TRBJ1-4, with 7 bases that match TRBD1. CDR1 is SGDLS, CDR2 YYNGEE, per germline. The CDR3 totals 20 residues. Germline trimming cut 0 bases from V and 0 bases from J; bases unmatched to any gene: 14.

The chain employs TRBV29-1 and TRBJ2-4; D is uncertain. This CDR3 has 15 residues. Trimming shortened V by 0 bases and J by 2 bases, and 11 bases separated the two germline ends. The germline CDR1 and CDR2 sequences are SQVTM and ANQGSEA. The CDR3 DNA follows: TGCAGCGTTGAAGATACGGGTGGTCCCAAAAACATTCAGTACTTC. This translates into CSVEDTGGPKNIQYF.

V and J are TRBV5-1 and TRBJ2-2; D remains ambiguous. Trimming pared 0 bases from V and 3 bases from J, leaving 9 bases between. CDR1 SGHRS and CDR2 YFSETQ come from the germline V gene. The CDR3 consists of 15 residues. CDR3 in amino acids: CASSLGGADTGELFF. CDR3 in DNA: TGCGCCAGCAGCTTGGGAGGCGCGGACACCGGGGAGCTGTTTTTT.

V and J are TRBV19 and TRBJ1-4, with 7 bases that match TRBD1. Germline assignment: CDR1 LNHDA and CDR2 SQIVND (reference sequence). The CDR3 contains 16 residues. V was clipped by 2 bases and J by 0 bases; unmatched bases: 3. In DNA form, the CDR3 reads TGTGCCAGTAGTATATCAGGGACAGCAACTAATGAAAAACTGTTTTTT. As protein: CASSISGTATNEKLFF. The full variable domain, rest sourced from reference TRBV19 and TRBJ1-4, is DGGITQSPKYLFRKEGQNVTLSCEQNLNHDAMYWYRQDPGQGLRLIYYSQIVNDFQKGDIAEGYSVSREKKESFPLTVTSAQKNPTAFYLCASSISGTATNEKLFFGSGTQLSVL.

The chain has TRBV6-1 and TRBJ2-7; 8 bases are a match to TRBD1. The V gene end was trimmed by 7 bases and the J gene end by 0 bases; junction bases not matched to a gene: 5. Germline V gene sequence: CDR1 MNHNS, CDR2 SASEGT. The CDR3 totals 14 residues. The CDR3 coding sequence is TGTGCCAGCATAGACAGGGGCAACTCCTACGAGCAGTACTTC. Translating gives CASIDRGNSYEQYF.

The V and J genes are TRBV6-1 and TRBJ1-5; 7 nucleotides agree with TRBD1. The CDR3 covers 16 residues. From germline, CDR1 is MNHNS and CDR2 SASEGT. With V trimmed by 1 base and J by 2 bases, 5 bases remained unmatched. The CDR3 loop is CASSEVPGGGNQPQHF. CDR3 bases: TGTGCCAGCAGTGAAGTTCCAGGGGGAGGCAATCAGCCCCAGCATTTT.

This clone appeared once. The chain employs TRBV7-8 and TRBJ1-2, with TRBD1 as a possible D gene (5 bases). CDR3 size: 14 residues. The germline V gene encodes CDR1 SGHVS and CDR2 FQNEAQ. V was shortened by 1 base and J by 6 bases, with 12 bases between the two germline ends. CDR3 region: CASSLDERDHGYTF. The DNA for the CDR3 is TGTGCCAGCAGCTTAGACGAACGGGACCATGGCTACACCTTC.

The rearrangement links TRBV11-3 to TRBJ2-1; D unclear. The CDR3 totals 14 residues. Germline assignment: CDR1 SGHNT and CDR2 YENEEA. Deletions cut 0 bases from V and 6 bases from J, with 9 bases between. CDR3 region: CASSLDGEGNEQFF. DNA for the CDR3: TGTGCCAGCAGCTTAGATGGGGAAGGCAATGAGCAGTTCTTC.

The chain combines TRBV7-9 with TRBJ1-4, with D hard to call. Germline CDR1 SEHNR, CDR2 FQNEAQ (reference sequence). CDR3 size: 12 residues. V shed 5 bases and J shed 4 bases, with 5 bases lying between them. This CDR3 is CASSTSNEKLFF. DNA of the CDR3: TGTGCCAGCAGCACAAGTAATGAAAAACTGTTTTTT.